A single sample is the source of the 25 T cell receptor beta chains below, sequenced in a study of T cells in Graves' hyperthyroidism and ophthalmopathy. RNA transcripts served as the template for amplifying TCR beta CDR3 regions. First-round RT-PCR of the TCR CDR3 relied on the HTBI primer set. TCRdb re-called the multiplex PCR reads with MiXCR, one entry per CDR3 protein. The data hold some 500,000 distinct CDR3 sequences, with around an eighth observed a single time. Material: blood. These receptors came from a young woman with Graves' hyperthyroidism.

This clonotype was seen repeatedly, ten times or more. This chain links TRBV6-1 with TRBJ2-2; D remains ambiguous. Germline loops: CDR1 MNHNS, CDR2 SASEGT. The CDR3 has 12 amino acids. The V gene lost 6 bases and the J gene lost 3 bases, with 5 bases spanning the gap. CDR3 coding DNA: TGTGCCAGCAGGAGCCACACCGGGGAGCTGTTTTTT. It yields the protein CASRSHTGELFF.

This clonotype has just a few counts. This clone may be a read error of a much larger clone one base away. J is TRBJ2-3 and V is TRBV12-3 or TRBV12-4; TRBD2 matches 13 bases. V gave up 5 bases and J gave up 8 bases; unmatched junction bases: 10. The CDR3 spans 16 residues. CDR3 protein: CASSPGTSGKAGTQYF. The CDR3, as DNA: TGTGCCAGCAGTCCCGGGACTAGCGGGAAGGCAGGTACGCAGTATTTT.

The V gene is TRBV9, the J gene TRBJ2-7; the D gene is possibly TRBD1 (5 bases). CDR3 length equals 15 residues. Germline lookup yields CDR1 SGDLS and CDR2 YYNGEE. Deletions cut 0 bases from V and 3 bases from J, with 13 bases between. This chain's CDR3 is CASSVGQGWDYEQYF. The CDR3 DNA reads as TGTGCCAGCAGCGTAGGGCAGGGATGGGACTACGAGCAGTACTTC.

This clonotype was counted ten times or more. CDR3 DNA sequence: TGTGCCAGCAGCTTAGTTGTCAGTTTTGGGGGTTGGGGAAATGAGCAGTTCTTC. This translates into CASSLVVSFGGWGNEQFF. The chain links TRBV11-2 to TRBJ2-1; D may correspond to TRBD1 or TRBD2 (5 bases each). The germline gives CDR1 SGHAT, CDR2 FQNNGV. The CDR3 loop spans 18 amino acids. V was shortened by 1 base and J by 7 bases, with 23 bases between the two germline ends.

This clonotype was picked up a small number of times. This rearrangement joins TRBV7-9 to TRBJ2-3; D unclear. Germline values: CDR1 SEHNR, CDR2 FQNEAQ (reference sequence). V was clipped by 1 base and J by 2 bases, with 13 bases between them. There are 16 residues in the CDR3. The CDR3 DNA reads as TGTGCCAGCAGCTTAGGGCGTCAGCTAGACACAGATACGCAGTATTTT. This gives the protein CASSLGRQLDTDTQYF.

This chain links TRBV10-3 with TRBJ2-1; D may be TRBD2 (6 bases). The length of the CDR3 is 11 residues. Germline CDR1 reads ENHRY; CDR2 reads SYGVKD. V was pared by 9 bases and J by 9 bases, with 12 bases between. The CDR3 region has the DNA TGTGCCATTATGTGGGGAGGTGAGCAGTTCTTC. This translates into CAIMWGGEQFF.

This clonotype was recorded many times. This sequence joins TRBV30 and TRBJ2-1; 9 nucleotides match TRBD2. The CDR3 loop spans 13 amino acids. Germline lookup yields CDR1 GTSNPN and CDR2 SVGIG (reference sequence). V trimming: 4 bases; J trimming: 7 bases; junction bases outside the gene matches: 5. CDR3 DNA: TGTGCCTGGACTAGCGGGATCGGGAATGAGCAGTTCTTC. Protein sequence: CAWTSGIGNEQFF.

The rearrangement uses TRBV28 and TRBJ1-6, with 12 bases fitting TRBD1. V lost 6 bases, J lost 7 bases, and 16 bases stayed unmatched. The CDR3 contains 19 residues. CDR1 is MDHEN, CDR2 SYDVKM, per germline. The CDR3 region has the DNA TGTGCCAGCAGCACCAGAGCCGGGACAGGGGGCATGGGGAATTCACCCCTCCACTTT. Protein: CASSTRAGTGGMGNSPLHF.

The chain is built from TRBV9 and TRBJ1-3, with 7 nucleotides matching TRBD1. With V trimmed by 4 bases and J by 0 bases, 7 bases remained unmatched. There are 16 residues in the CDR3. Germline V lookup: CDR1 SGDLS, CDR2 YYNGEE. As DNA, the CDR3 is TGTGCCAGCAGCCTAAGGGACAGATCCTCTGGAAACACCATATATTTT. This encodes CASSLRDRSSGNTIYF.

The V call is TRBV4-1, the J call TRBJ1-3; D gene ambiguous. From germline, CDR1 is MGHRA and CDR2 YSYEKL. The CDR3 consists of 15 residues. The V end was cut by 2 bases, the J end by 5 bases, with 13 bases between. In nucleotides, the CDR3 is TGCGCCAGCAGCCAAACACCCCCGACGCGAAACACCATATATTTT. Translated: CASSQTPPTRNTIYF.

The table lists this clonotype with a few counts. This rearrangement joins TRBV12-3 or TRBV12-4 to TRBJ1-1; the D is unclear. The CDR3 loop spans 12 amino acids. V dropped 8 bases and J dropped 5 bases, with 12 bases sitting between them. This chain's CDR3 is CASCRRGTEAFF. Here the CDR3 DNA reads TGTGCCAGCTGCCGTCGGGGAACTGAAGCTTTCTTT.

This clonotype was seen many times. The chain recombines TRBV15 with TRBJ1-1; D uncertain. CDR3 length equals 16 residues. Germline loops: CDR1 LNHNV, CDR2 YYDKDF (reference sequence). V lost 1 base and J 5 bases, leaving 17 bases between the germline ends. CDR3 DNA sequence: TGTGCCACCAGCAGAGGCGGACGGGCGACGGGGACTGAAGCTTTCTTT. Translation gives CATSRGGRATGTEAFF.

This clonotype has ten or more counts. The chain links TRBV7-9 to TRBJ1-3, with D tentatively TRBD1 (6 bases). The CDR3 totals 16 residues. The germline V and J ends were trimmed by 5 bases and 0 bases, with 14 bases remaining between them. Per the germline V gene, CDR1 is SEHNR and CDR2 is FQNEAQ (reference sequence). As DNA, the CDR3 is TGTGCCAGCAGCCCACAGGGCCCGAGCTCTGGAAACACCATATATTTT. Translated: CASSPQGPSSGNTIYF.

This clonotype was found many times. The rearrangement joins TRBV14 to TRBJ2-5; possible D gene TRBD1, 5 bases. The germline CDR1 and CDR2 sequences are SGHDN and FVKESK. V shed 4 bases and J shed 7 bases, with 7 bases lying between them. The CDR3 is made up of 11 amino acids. CDR3 nucleotide sequence: TGTGCCAGCAGCCCAGGGCGGACCCAGTACTTC. Translating gives CASSPGRTQYF.

The table lists this clonotype with many counts. The rearrangement links TRBV11-2 to TRBJ2-1; D could derive from TRBD1 or TRBD2 (5 bases each). Germline V gene lookup returns CDR1 SGHAT and CDR2 FQNNGV. The CDR3 is made up of 15 amino acids. The germline V and J ends were trimmed by 3 bases and 7 bases, with 16 bases remaining between them. The CDR3 sequence: CASSLLPLGVNEQFF. Written as DNA, the CDR3 is TGTGCCAGCAGCTTGTTGCCCTTGGGGGTAAATGAGCAGTTCTTC.

Ten or more counts support this clonotype. The chain carries TRBV9 and TRBJ1-2; tentatively, D is TRBD1 (5 bases). V was pared by 0 bases and J by 7 bases, with 16 bases between. The CDR3 has 15 amino acids. The germline V gene encodes CDR1 SGDLS and CDR2 YYNGEE. The DNA of the CDR3 is TGTGCCAGCAGCGTAGAACCCGTTAAGGGGACTGGCTACACCTTC. This translates into CASSVEPVKGTGYTF.

This clonotype was detected ten times or more. This chain joins TRBV20-1 and TRBJ1-2; D unclear. There are 13 residues in the CDR3. Trimming pared 6 bases from V and 2 bases from J, leaving 13 bases between. Germline V gene lookup returns CDR1 DFQATT and CDR2 SNEGSKA (reference sequence). Here the CDR3 DNA reads TGCAGTGCCCAAGACCCGGACAACTATGGCTACACCTTC. Translation gives CSAQDPDNYGYTF.

This clonotype was seen at least ten times. This chain uses TRBV6-1 with TRBJ2-7; 8 nucleotides line up with TRBD1. Trimming took 5 bases from V and 7 from J; bases not matched to a gene: 13. Per germline, CDR1 MNHNS and CDR2 SASEGT. The CDR3 runs 15 residues. The chain's CDR3 is CASSIRPTGDGEQYV. CDR3 sequence (DNA): TGTGCCAGCAGTATCCGCCCGACAGGGGACGGGGAGCAGTACGTC.

V usage is TRBV5-1 and J usage is TRBJ2-5; no definite D call. CDR1 and CDR2 (germline): SGHRS, YFSETQ. The CDR3 covers 14 residues. V was shortened by 6 bases and J by 1 base, with 13 bases between the two germline ends. The CDR3 reads CASTSVALQETQYF. The CDR3 region has the DNA TGCGCCAGCACCTCAGTGGCCCTCCAAGAGACCCAGTACTTC.

This clonotype has a count of ten or more. V gene TRBV6-1 combines with J gene TRBJ2-2; D is possibly TRBD2 (6 bases). The CDR3 is 15 residues long. Germline V CDR1 and CDR2: MNHNS, SASEGT. Trimming left V 7 bases short and J 4 bases short, with 16 bases between. This CDR3 reads CASKARPGSTGELFF. In DNA, the CDR3 is TGTGCCAGCAAGGCCCGCCCCGGGAGCACCGGGGAGCTGTTTTTT.

The V call is TRBV7-8, the J call TRBJ2-5, with D possibly TRBD1 on 5 matching bases. The CDR3 length is 15 residues. Per the germline V gene, CDR1 is SGHVS and CDR2 is FQNEAQ. V lost 2 bases to trimming and J lost 5 bases, with 15 bases between them. As DNA, the CDR3 is TGTGCCAGCAGCTTACTTATTGGGGCACGGGAGACCCAGTACTTC. Translated: CASSLLIGARETQYF.

This clonotype occurred many times. The chain combines TRBV11-3 with TRBJ2-7; D gene ambiguous. The CDR3 covers 13 residues. CDR1 is SGHNT and CDR2 is YENEEA in the germline V gene. V was shortened by 0 bases and J by 3 bases, with 6 bases between the two germline ends. The CDR3 DNA follows: TGTGCCAGCAGCTTAGACGTGGTCTACGAGCAGTACTTC. Residues: CASSLDVVYEQYF.

There are many counts of this clonotype. The chain has TRBV11-2 and TRBJ2-5, with D tentatively TRBD1 or TRBD2 (5 bases each). V shed 4 bases and J shed 0 bases, with 15 bases lying between them. This CDR3 is built from 16 residues. The germline V gene encodes CDR1 SGHAT and CDR2 FQNNGV. CDR3 sequence (DNA): TGTGCCAGCAGCTCCGAGGGGAACCAGTACCAAGAGACCCAGTACTTC. It is translated as CASSSEGNQYQETQYF.

This clonotype was seen ten or more times. The chain has TRBV19 and TRBJ2-7; 13 bases fit TRBD2. Looked up from germline, CDR1 is LNHDA and CDR2 is SQIVND (reference sequence). CDR3 length: 15 amino acids. J lost 2 bases, V lost 5 bases, and 3 bases had no gene match. The DNA for the CDR3 is TGTGCCAGTAGTCGGACTAGCGGGAGTCCCTACGAGCAGTACGTC. Its protein is CASSRTSGSPYEQYV.

The sample holds a few counts of this clonotype. The genes are TRBV24-1 and TRBJ2-1; D not certain. Deletions cut 9 bases from V and 6 bases from J, with 14 bases between. Germline loops: CDR1 KGHDR, CDR2 SFDVKD. The CDR3 length is 13 residues. The DNA of the CDR3 is TGTGCCACCGGCTCTCCAGGCAGCAATGAGCAGTTCTTC. It encodes CATGSPGSNEQFF.